What follows is one TCR beta chain and its context. What this receptor recognizes is not known. The input lacks base qualities; no much larger clone sits a single base away. V is trimmed back by 2 bases and J by 5 bases, and the junction contains 9 bases that no gene match accounts for. CDR1 and CDR2 (MNHNS, SASEGT) derive from the germline V gene. The CDR3, from cysteine to phenylalanine, totals 16 residues. The entry retains the CDR3 DNA only, 48 bases that are in frame from base 1. The method behind the library was the immunoSEQ multiplex PCR assay. The multiplex PCR relied on a mix of 60 forward primers for TCR Vbeta segments and 13 reverse primers for TCR Jbeta segments. The CDR3 region of rearranged TCR beta genes was amplified from genomic DNA by a multiplex PCR assay. The amplified TCR beta libraries were sequenced on the Illumina HiSeq System as 87-base-pair reads. Under the source paper's analysis protocol: A later analysis counted approximately 74 million unique TCR beta chains across the 500 to 850 repertoires, and around 12 million of these chains were shared by at least two donors. Raw reads were error-corrected and collapsed into unique sequences by a nearest-neighbor algorithm in which closely related sequences were merged to remove PCR and sequencing errors. V, D and J gene segments were assigned by aligning CDR3 sequences to IMGT reference sequences. For a sequence to be retained, at least a six-nucleotide match to both a V gene segment and a J gene segment was required. Rearrangements were called productive when the CDR3 lacked stop codons and stayed in frame with V and J; all others were non-productive. CDR3 was defined according to IMGT convention as the region running from the second conserved V-encoded cysteine to the conserved J-encoded phenylalanine. In an earlier analysis of more than 550 of the donors, sequences lacking an unambiguous match to a single V gene segment were excluded. An earlier analysis of several hundred of the donors called V segments functional above 56.7% productive rearrangements and segregating when the between-donor standard deviation exceeded 5%. To diagnose cytomegalovirus status from the catalog of TCR beta chain sequences, a statistical classification framework was built. In a later analysis, V and J genes were assigned by comparing TCR nucleotide sequences against IMGT/GENE-DB human TR gene sequences. Using the TCRdist pipeline, a later analysis assigned CDR3 sequences along with most-parsimonious VDJ recombination scenarios. In a later analysis, each TCR beta chain was defined by its CDR3 amino acid sequence together with its V-gene family, and reads without a unique V-gene family were excluded. A later analysis removed several hundred highly shared, low-generation-probability nucleotide sequences to deal with suspected cross-contamination and a sequencing artifact. A later analysis calculated a clonal expansion index for each public chain from normalized within-repertoire ranks of inferred template counts. In a later analysis, generation probabilities were computed using a VDJ recombination model fitted to out-of-frame rearrangements, and the results were checked against IGoR. In a later analysis, hypergeometric tests were used to score TCR-TCR, TCR-HLA and TCR-CMV co-occurrence, with a repertoire-size bias correction applied to TCR pairs. False discovery rates were estimated in a later analysis by permuting HLA or CMV assignments 20 times. In a later analysis, co-occurring TCRs were grouped using DBSCAN, with TCRdist sequence similarity added in when clustering inside HLA-allele-positive subsets. Repertoires with fewer than 30,000 or more than 120,000 public chains, plus five repertoires with anomalous nucleotide sharing, were excluded from co-occurrence clustering. Here the immuneACCESS table is served through TCRdb, limited to in-frame sequences with V and J called. Missing clones are a known gap in these copies; in checked studies unresolved V genes cover under half, and the rest lacks a known reason. V, J and clone size derive from that table, while D and trimming were established from the DNA sequence. Across this sample there are 150,000 to 200,000 clones, with 85% seen only once. The ten most abundant clones make up 2% to 2.5% of the sample.

This specimen comes from a study of cytomegalovirus exposure and HLA in healthy donors (dated by TCRdb to the late 2010s). Notes on the research overall: According to an earlier analysis of a few hundred of the donors, some 180 million T cells yielded approximately 120 million unique TCR beta sequences and more than 250 Gb of sequence data. An early release that covered some 630 HLA-typed donors contained around 300 gigabases of sequencing data and 70 million to 100 million unique TCR sequences. Among the roughly 390 genotyped donors, approximately 76% belonged to the genetic ancestry cluster associated with self-reported Caucasian donors. The aim of the study was to test whether cataloging public T cell receptors could identify signatures of past pathogen exposure. The study profiled the T cell repertoires of about 720 subjects by immunosequencing and related them to cytomegalovirus serostatus. A separate validation cohort of 100 to 150 different subjects was used in addition to the roughly 670-subject first cohort. The study combined high-throughput TCR immunosequencing, statistical association of individual TCRs with disease status, and machine learning to predict cytomegalovirus infection status. A later analysis re-examined previously published TCR beta repertoires from 500 to 700 donors and added high-resolution HLA genotyping to investigate patterns of TCR occurrence. In the later analysis, no new phenotypic data were used to find candidate immune exposures; instead, reliance was placed on TCR beta sequences and their occurrence across donors. In an earlier analysis of 587 of the donors, high-throughput TCR beta sequencing was used to judge whether each TCR beta V gene segment behaved as functional or pseudogenic. Donor age, sex, ethnicity and CMV serostatus were compiled together with the repertoire data. Genome-wide SNP genotypes for about three fifths of the roughly 670 donors were used in a later genetic analysis, which treated that subset as a discovery cohort. All discovery cohort repertoires had been generated using a single sequencing platform. Class I and class II HLA loci were covered by the typing at four-digit resolution. Typing coverage differed by locus: A, B, C, DRB1 and DQB1 were typed in about 629-640 donors, DQA1 in about 500, DPA1 in some 570, and DPB1 in approximately 450. A handful of DR-DQ haplotypes were handled as single units for association and clustering because linkage in the cohort was strong. Across some 400 genotyped donors of the cohort, an average of approximately 200,000 unique TCR beta nucleotide sequences per donor were sequenced, and roughly 17% of those sequences were non-productive. Results the study describes overall, beyond this receptor: In a later analysis, HLA-associated TCR beta chains showed more clonal expansion and lower generation probabilities than non-associated chains that were equally common. Because some donors lacked HLA typing at each locus, the association tests relied only on the typed subset. The sequencing pipeline was judged likely to have produced a cluster of highly shared sequence variants as a technical artifact. In vitro tests confirmed that a few of the cytomegalovirus-associated TCR beta chains recognize cytomegalovirus antigens. The only immune exposure information available for the cohort was CMV serostatus. V-gene and J-gene trimming of TCR beta chains was associated with a missense DCLRE1C variant in a later genetic analysis, and the association was replicated in an independent cohort. In a later analysis, TCR association rates were found to vary across HLA loci, with the most associated TCRs seen for DRB1 alleles and the fewest for HLA-C alleles. Across donors, most TCR sequences were observed very rarely, whereas some public TCRs were present in many individuals. According to a later genetic analysis, donors in an Asian-associated ancestry cluster had fewer N-insertions in productive TCRs than the roughly 670-donor mean. Roughly uniform sequencing depth across donors was assumed in presence/absence analyses, although this assumption may not hold. The 87-base-pair reads could not distinguish some IMGT-functional V segments, including TRBV6-2 and TRBV6-3, so those segments were excluded. In an earlier analysis of several hundred of the donors, most TCR beta V segments were observed in productive rearrangements about 87% or about 30% of the time, broadly matching IMGT annotations. In a later analysis, most CMV-associated TCR beta chains were found to appear HLA-restricted, with HLA associations seemingly driven largely by CMV exposure. Specific HLA alleles were associated with around 18,000 TCR beta sequences at a false discovery rate of 0.05 in a later analysis. A further reported finding was that TCR beta sequences accurately predicted the HLA-A and HLA-B alleles for most subjects in the first cohort. In the study, some 160 TCR beta chains were listed as associated with cytomegalovirus. This cohort had only TCR beta chains sequenced, and the lack of alpha or paired-chain data limited which features could be detected. The classifier was reported to diagnose cytomegalovirus status with high specificity and sensitivity in both the original and validation cohorts. Assigning TCR associations to individual alleles was difficult when HLA alleles, especially DR and DQ, strongly co-occurred. In a later analysis, several top co-occurrence clusters were reported to appear linked to parvovirus B19, influenza, CMV and Epstein-Barr virus. The authors suggested that the approach could potentially be extended to other disease states and immunological phenotypes. Seventeen rarely observed V segments, including chromosome 9 orphons, were excluded from the earlier analysis of several hundred of the donors because counts were too low. Linkage disequilibrium might explain the correlated functional status among segregating V segments, but an unknown experimental factor could not be ruled out.

The cohort comprised 550 to 700 healthy bone marrow donors. All cohort members were sampled while nominally healthy, although unrecorded immune exposures were likely present. The donor was CMV seronegative and was included in the group of a few hundred seronegative cohort members. A peripheral blood sample was collected from each donor, and TCR beta sequencing was performed on peripheral blood mononuclear cells. The Qiagen DNeasy Blood Extraction Kit was used to extract genomic DNA from the blood cell samples. This clonotype was obtained from a woman aged 45-60 years in good health and CMV-seronegative. The specimen was PBMCs. The chain is assembled from TRBV6-1 and TRBJ1-5; 7 central bases correspond to TRBD1. In nucleotides, the sequence is TGTGCCAGCAGTGAATCGGGAAGGGGGCTGCATCAGCCCCAGCATTTT. This is translated as CASSESGRGLHQPQHF.